One and the same sample provided the 17 T cell receptor beta chains below, sequenced in a study of blood T cell repertoires in COVID-19. Profiled with immunoSEQ multiplex PCR; TCRdb holds only in-frame clones, not every one. The sample lists around 110,000 clones, around four fifths seen once, with 7.9% in the top ten. The sequenced material came from peripheral blood. These receptors were obtained from a man in his sixties or seventies with acute or convalescent COVID-19.

The chain couples TRBV7-9 to TRBJ1-4; no firm D call. The V end lost 1 base, the J end lost 10 bases, and 22 bases lay between the germline ends. This CDR3 contains 17 residues. Germline V gene data show CDR1 as SEHNR and CDR2 as FQNEAQ (reference sequence). CDR3 in amino acids: CASSLVPPLRGGGKLFF. The CDR3 nucleotides read TGTGCCAGCAGCTTAGTACCACCCCTGCGGGGAGGAGGAAAACTGTTTTTT. The full variable domain, in which reference TRBV7-9 and TRBJ1-4 provide the parts outside the CDR3, is DTGVSQNPRHKITKRGQNVTFRCDPISEHNRLYWYRQTLGQGPEFLTYFQNEAQLEKSRLLSDRFSAERPKGSFSTLEIQRTEQGDSAMYLCASSLVPPLRGGGKLFFGSGTQLSVL.

The V and J genes are TRBV3-1 (or the pseudogene TRBV3-2) and TRBJ2-5; D uncertain. This CDR3 spans 15 amino acids. Germline CDR1 reads LGHDT; CDR2 reads YNNKEL (reference sequence). The ends were cut back, 4 bases at V and 1 base at J, with 13 bases in the middle. Written as DNA, the CDR3 is TGTGCCAGCAGCCCCTACCACGGTGCCCAAGAGACCCAGTACTTC. Protein: CASSPYHGAQETQYF.

This clone was observed a single time. The CDR3 DNA is TGTGCAAGTCGCTTAGCTGAGCCCCGGGACACTGGGAGCGTGAAAGGAGATACGCAGTATTTT. It translates to CASRLAEPRDTGSVKGDTQYF. The chain recombines TRBV12-2 with TRBJ2-3; the D call TRBD1 from the table was never checked on the DNA. TRBV12-2 is tagged as a pseudogene. CDR3 length: 21 residues.

The chain links TRBV15 to TRBJ2-1; TRBD2 matches 12 bases. With 4 bases clipped from V and 6 bases from J, the junction kept 7 bases outside the gene matches. CDR3 length: 16 residues. Germline lookup yields CDR1 LNHNV and CDR2 YYDKDF (reference sequence). CDR3 in amino acids: CATSIPSGRAINEQFF. For the CDR3, the DNA is TGTGCCACCAGCATTCCTAGCGGGAGGGCCATCAATGAGCAGTTCTTC.

Only a few counts were recorded for this clone. This CDR3 reads CASSLFGQGQETQYF. The CDR3 DNA reads TGTGCCAGCAGCTTATTCGGGCAGGGACAAGAGACCCAGTACTTC. The chain links TRBV7-9 to TRBJ2-5; D perhaps matches TRBD1 (5 bases). This CDR3 has 15 residues. V dropped 2 bases and J dropped 2 bases, with 12 bases sitting between them. The germline gives CDR1 SEHNR, CDR2 FQNEAQ (reference sequence).

This clone appeared a few times. This rearrangement joins TRBV28 to TRBJ1-5, with 8 bases that match TRBD1. Germline V gene sequence: CDR1 MDHEN, CDR2 SYDVKM. The CDR3 totals 16 residues. V shed 6 bases, J shed 4 bases, and the junction held 11 bases outside the gene matches. CDR3 residues: CASSTTGDLWNQPQHF. The DNA for the CDR3 is TGTGCCAGCAGCACGACAGGGGACTTGTGGAATCAGCCCCAGCATTTT.

A word on this clone: An end of the junction differs from the germline gene, which may be a read error. This chain joins TRBV7-3 and TRBJ2-7; D call uncertain. Germline V gives CDR1 SGHTA, CDR2 FQGTGA. This CDR3 comprises 11 residues. Here the CDR3 reads CASRLNTAQYF. The DNA of the CDR3 is TGTGCCAGCAGATTAAACACAGCGCAGTACTTC.

CDR3 sequence: CASSLGSGKNTGELFF. CDR3 DNA sequence: TGTGCCAGCAGCTTAGGCTCCGGGAAGAACACCGGGGAGCTGTTTTTT. J is TRBJ2-2 and V is TRBV7-2, with a possible D match to TRBD2 (5 bases). CDR3 length: 16 amino acids. Germline values: CDR1 SGHTA, CDR2 FQGNSA. V lost 1 base and J 1 base, leaving 10 bases between the germline ends.

The chain recombines TRBV27 with TRBJ1-1; no clear D gene. The germline CDR1 and CDR2 sequences are MNHEY and SMNVEV (reference sequence). Trimming pared 2 bases from V and 1 base from J, leaving 5 bases between. The CDR3 consists of 13 residues. This CDR3 reads CASSLKANTEAFF. The CDR3 DNA sequence: TGTGCCAGCAGTTTAAAAGCGAACACTGAAGCTTTCTTT.

The table lists this clone with a count of one. The chain has TRBV5-1 and TRBJ2-3; 8 nucleotides match TRBD1. The CDR3 is made up of 14 amino acids. The V gene's germline CDR1 is SGHRS and CDR2 YFSETQ. Trimming at V came to 4 bases and at J to 5 bases, leaving 6 bases not matched to a gene. Here the CDR3 reads CASSGGQVLDTQYF. CDR3 sequence (DNA): TGCGCCAGCAGCGGGGGACAGGTTTTAGATACGCAGTATTTT.

V usage is TRBV24-1 and J usage is TRBJ1-2, with D tentatively TRBD1 (6 bases). Trimming took off 7 bases at V and 8 bases at J, with 13 bases between the two ends. Germline lookup yields CDR1 KGHDR and CDR2 SFDVKD. The CDR3 sequence is 12 residues long. CDR3 nucleotide sequence: TGTGCCACCAGCCGAGACAGGCTCGGCTACACCTTC. It translates to CATSRDRLGYTF.

The chain recombines TRBV5-4 with TRBJ1-2; the D gene is possibly TRBD1 (5 bases). This CDR3 has 13 amino acids. V lost 4 bases to trimming and J lost 8 bases, with 15 bases between them. Germline assignment: CDR1 SGHNT and CDR2 YYREEE (reference sequence). The DNA for the CDR3 is TGTGCCAGCAGCCTCCCAGGGTTTATGGGCTACACCTTC. This encodes CASSLPGFMGYTF.

The V gene is TRBV5-3, the J gene TRBJ1-2, with 9 bases aligning to TRBD1. TRBV5-3 is an ORF, with its function uncertain. V lost 4 bases and J lost 6; bases outside the gene matches: 19. This CDR3 spans 18 amino acids. CDR3 DNA sequence: TGTGCCAGAAGCGAAAACCCGGGACAGGGATATGTAGTTGATGGCTACACCTTC. It yields the protein CARSENPGQGYVVDGYTF.

Details on this clone: An end of the junction differs from the germline gene, which may be a read error. The chain links TRBV11-2 to TRBJ2-3; no firm D call. The CDR3 consists of 17 residues. Germline CDR1 and CDR2: SGHAT and FQNNGV. CDR3 sequence reads: CASTLMSASLGTDTQYF. DNA for the CDR3: TGTGCCAGCACCTTAATGTCAGCTAGTCTAGGCACAGATACGCAGTATTTT. Filled out from reference TRBV11-2 and TRBJ2-3, the complete variable domain reads EAGVAQSPRYKIIEKRQSVAFWCNPISGHATLYWYQQILGQGPKLLIQFQNNGVVDDSQLPKDRFSAERLKGVDSTLKIQPAKLEDSAVYLCASTLMSASLGTDTQYFGPGTRLTVL.

The gene calls are TRBV3-1 (or the pseudogene TRBV3-2) and TRBJ2-5; 7 bases map to TRBD1. The CDR3 spans 14 residues. V shed 6 bases and J 5 bases; nucleotides not matched to a gene: 9. Germline CDR1 is LGHDT and CDR2 is YNNKEL (reference sequence). The CDR3 nucleotides read TGTGCCAGCAGGCAGACAGGGTGGATCGAGACCCAGTACTTC. Its translation: CASRQTGWIETQYF.

The CDR3 protein is CASSKGRGAPGYTF. The CDR3 DNA follows: TGTGCCAGCAGCAAGGGGAGGGGGGCGCCTGGCTACACCTTC. The rearrangement links TRBV21-1 to TRBJ1-2. TRBV21-1 corresponds to a pseudogene. The CDR3 loop spans 14 amino acids.

The sample holds a few counts of this clone. V is TRBV9 and J is TRBJ2-3; 7 bases agree with TRBD2. The CDR3 is 18 amino acids. The trim removed 0 bases at V and 2 bases at J, leaving 12 bases unmatched. The germline CDR1 and CDR2 sequences are SGDLS and YYNGEE. The chain's CDR3 is CASSVAGGPLYSTDTQYF. DNA for the CDR3: TGTGCCAGCAGCGTAGCGGGGGGTCCCCTCTACTCCACAGATACGCAGTATTTT.